This record looks at one T cell receptor beta chain sequence and its context. Its target is not known. The data belong to a study of blood T cells in healthy people across ages. The sample providers were healthy Caucasian people from Russia, aged about 6 to 90. The study, taken as a whole, reports: Naive T cell percentage showed a strong correlation with TCR beta diversity. Naive and antigen-experienced cells could not be conclusively compared, given unsorted PBMCs. TCR beta diversity, measured per million T cells, fell in a roughly linear way with age.

For the second PCR, which ran for roughly 7 to 11 cycles, a sample-barcoded 5' primer and a J-beta primer mix were used. TCRdb re-called the 5' RACE reads with MiXCR, one entry per CDR3 protein. The data show 1,500,000 or so distinct CDR3 sequences, with 35% to 45% seen just once and about 4.1% held by the top ten. V shed 7 bases, J shed 0 bases, and the junction held 5 bases outside the gene matches. The CDR3 is made up of 14 amino acids. Per germline, CDR1 SNHLY and CDR2 FYNNEI. The source material was blood. The genes are TRBV2 and TRBJ1-1, with 7 bases fitting TRBD1. This clonotype originated in a woman aged 18-29 years in good health. The CDR3 loop reads CASNLQGLNTEAFF. DNA of the CDR3: TGTGCCAGCAACCTACAGGGGCTGAACACTGAAGCTTTCTTT.